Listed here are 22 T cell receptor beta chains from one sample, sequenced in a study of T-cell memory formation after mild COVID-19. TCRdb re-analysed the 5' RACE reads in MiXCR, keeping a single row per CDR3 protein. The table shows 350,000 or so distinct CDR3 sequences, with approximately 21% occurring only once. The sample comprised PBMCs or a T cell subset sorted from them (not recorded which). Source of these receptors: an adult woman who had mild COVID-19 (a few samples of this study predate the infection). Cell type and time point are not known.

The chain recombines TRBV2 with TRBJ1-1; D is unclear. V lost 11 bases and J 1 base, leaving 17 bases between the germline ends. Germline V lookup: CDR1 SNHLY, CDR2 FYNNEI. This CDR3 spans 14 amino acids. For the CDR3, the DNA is TGTGCCGGATGGTCTCGGAGGGAGAACACTGAAGCTTTCTTT. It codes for CAGWSRRENTEAFF.

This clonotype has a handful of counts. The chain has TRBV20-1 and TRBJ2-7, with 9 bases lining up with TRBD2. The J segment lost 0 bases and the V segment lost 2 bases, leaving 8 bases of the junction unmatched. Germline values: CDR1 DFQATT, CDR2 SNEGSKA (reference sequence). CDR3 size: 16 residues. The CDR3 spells CSARMVAGDRSYEQYF. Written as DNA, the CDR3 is TGCAGTGCTAGAATGGTAGCGGGAGACCGCTCCTACGAGCAGTACTTC.

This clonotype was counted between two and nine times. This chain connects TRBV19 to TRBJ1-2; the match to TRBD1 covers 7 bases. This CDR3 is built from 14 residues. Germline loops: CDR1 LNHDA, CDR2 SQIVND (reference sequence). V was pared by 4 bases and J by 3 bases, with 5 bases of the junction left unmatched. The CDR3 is CASSTVQGDYGYTF. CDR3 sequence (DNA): TGTGCCAGTAGTACCGTTCAGGGGGACTATGGCTACACCTTC. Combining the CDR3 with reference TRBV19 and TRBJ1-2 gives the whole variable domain DGGITQSPKYLFRKEGQNVTLSCEQNLNHDAMYWYRQDPGQGLRLIYYSQIVNDFQKGDIAEGYSVSREKKESFPLTVTSAQKNPTAFYLCASSTVQGDYGYTFGSGTRLTVV.

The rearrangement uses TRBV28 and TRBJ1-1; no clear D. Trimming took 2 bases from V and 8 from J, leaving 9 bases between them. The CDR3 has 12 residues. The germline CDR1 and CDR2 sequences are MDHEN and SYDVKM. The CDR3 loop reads CASSLRSPEAFF. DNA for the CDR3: TGTGCCAGCAGTTTAAGGTCCCCGGAAGCTTTCTTT.

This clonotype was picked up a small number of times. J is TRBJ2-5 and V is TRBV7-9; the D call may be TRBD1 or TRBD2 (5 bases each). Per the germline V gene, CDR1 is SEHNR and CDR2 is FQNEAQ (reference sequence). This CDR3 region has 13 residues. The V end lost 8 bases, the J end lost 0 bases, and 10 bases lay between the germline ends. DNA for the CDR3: TGTGCCAGCCGCGAGGGGAACCAAGAGACCCAGTACTTC. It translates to CASREGNQETQYF.

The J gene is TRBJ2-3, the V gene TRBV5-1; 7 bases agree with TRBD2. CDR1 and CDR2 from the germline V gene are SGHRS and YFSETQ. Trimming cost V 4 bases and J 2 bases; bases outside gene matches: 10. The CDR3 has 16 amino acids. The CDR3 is CASSRPTSRDTDTQYF. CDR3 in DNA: TGCGCCAGCAGCCGCCCGACTAGCCGAGACACAGATACGCAGTATTTT.

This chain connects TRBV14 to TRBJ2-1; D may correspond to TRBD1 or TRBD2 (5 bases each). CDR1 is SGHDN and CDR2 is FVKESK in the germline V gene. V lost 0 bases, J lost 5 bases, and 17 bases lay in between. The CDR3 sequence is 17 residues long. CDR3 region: CASSQDLGVGLNNEQFF. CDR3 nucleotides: TGTGCCAGCAGCCAAGATCTGGGGGTGGGCCTAAACAATGAGCAGTTCTTC.

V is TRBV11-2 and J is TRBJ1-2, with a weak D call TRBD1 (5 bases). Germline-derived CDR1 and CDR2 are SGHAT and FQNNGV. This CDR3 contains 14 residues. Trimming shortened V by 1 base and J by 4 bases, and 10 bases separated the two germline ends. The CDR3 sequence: CASSLAAGTYGYTF. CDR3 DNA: TGTGCCAGCAGCTTAGCGGCAGGGACCTATGGCTACACCTTC.

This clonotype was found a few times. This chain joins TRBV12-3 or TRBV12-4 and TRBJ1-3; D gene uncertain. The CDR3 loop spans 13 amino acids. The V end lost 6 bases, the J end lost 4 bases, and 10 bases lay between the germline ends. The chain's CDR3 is CASRPELGNTIYF. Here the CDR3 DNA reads TGTGCCAGCAGACCCGAATTGGGAAACACCATATATTTT.

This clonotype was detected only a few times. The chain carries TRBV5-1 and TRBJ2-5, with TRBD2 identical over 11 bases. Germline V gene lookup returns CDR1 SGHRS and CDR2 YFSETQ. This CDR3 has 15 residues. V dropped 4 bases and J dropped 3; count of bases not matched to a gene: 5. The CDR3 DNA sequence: TGCGCCAGCAGCCTGGGACTAGCGGAAGAAGAGACCCAGTACTTC. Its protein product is CASSLGLAEEETQYF.

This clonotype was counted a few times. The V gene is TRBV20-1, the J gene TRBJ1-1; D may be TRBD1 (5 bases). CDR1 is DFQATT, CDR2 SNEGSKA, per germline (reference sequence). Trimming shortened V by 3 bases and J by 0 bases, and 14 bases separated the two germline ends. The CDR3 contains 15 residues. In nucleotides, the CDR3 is TGCAGTGCTAGCGTGGGGCTCGTCATGAACACTGAAGCTTTCTTT. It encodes CSASVGLVMNTEAFF.

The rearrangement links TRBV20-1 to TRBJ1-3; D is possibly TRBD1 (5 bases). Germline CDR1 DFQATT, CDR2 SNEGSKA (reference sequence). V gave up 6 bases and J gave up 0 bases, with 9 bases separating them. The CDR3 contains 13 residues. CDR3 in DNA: TGCAGTGCGCCCAGGGACTCTGGAAACACCATATATTTT. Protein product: CSAPRDSGNTIYF.

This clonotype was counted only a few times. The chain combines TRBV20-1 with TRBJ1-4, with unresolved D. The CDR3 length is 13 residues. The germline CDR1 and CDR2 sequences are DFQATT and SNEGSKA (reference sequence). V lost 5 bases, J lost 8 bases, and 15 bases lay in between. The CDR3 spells CSAPARGKEKLFF. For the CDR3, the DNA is TGCAGTGCTCCGGCCCGTGGGAAGGAAAAACTGTTTTTT.

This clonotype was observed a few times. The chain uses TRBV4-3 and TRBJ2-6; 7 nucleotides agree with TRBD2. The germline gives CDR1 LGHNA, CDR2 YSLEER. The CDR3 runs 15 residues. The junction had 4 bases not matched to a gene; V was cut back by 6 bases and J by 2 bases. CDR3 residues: CASSQTSAGANVLTF. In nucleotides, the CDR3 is TGCGCCAGCAGTCAAACTAGCGCTGGGGCCAACGTCCTGACTTTC.

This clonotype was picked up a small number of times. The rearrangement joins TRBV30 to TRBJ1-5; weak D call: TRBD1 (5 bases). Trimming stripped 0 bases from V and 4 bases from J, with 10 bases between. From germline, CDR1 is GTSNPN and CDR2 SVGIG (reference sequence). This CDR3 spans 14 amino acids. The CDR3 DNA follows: TGTGCCTGGAGTGTTGGTCGGGGGAATCAGCCCCAGCATTTT. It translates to CAWSVGRGNQPQHF.

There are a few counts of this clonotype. The CDR3 here is CASIKVARGYNEQFF. The CDR3 DNA reads as TGTGCCAGCATAAAGGTGGCCAGGGGCTACAATGAGCAGTTCTTC. The chain uses TRBV6-5 and TRBJ2-1, with D maybe TRBD1 (6 bases). CDR3 length: 15 amino acids. From germline, CDR1 is MNHEY and CDR2 SVGAGI. The V end was cut by 7 bases, the J end by 3 bases, with 16 bases between.

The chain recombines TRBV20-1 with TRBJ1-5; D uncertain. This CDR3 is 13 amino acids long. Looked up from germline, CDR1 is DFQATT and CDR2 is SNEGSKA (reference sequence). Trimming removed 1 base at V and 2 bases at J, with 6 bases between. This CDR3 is CSARVGGNQPQHF. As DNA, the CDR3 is TGCAGTGCTAGAGTTGGAGGCAATCAGCCCCAGCATTTT.

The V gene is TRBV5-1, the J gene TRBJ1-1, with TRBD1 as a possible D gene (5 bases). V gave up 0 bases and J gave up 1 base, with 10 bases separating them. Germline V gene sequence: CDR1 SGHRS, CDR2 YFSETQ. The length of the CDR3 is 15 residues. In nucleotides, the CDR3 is TGCGCCAGCAGCTTGGGGGGACCCACGAACACTGAAGCTTTCTTT. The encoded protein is CASSLGGPTNTEAFF.

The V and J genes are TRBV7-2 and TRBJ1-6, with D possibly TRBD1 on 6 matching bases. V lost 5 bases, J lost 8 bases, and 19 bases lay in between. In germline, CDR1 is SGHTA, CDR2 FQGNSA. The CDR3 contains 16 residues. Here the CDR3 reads CASSPPWGGYDSPLHF. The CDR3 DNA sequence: TGTGCCAGCAGCCCCCCCTGGGGGGGCTACGATTCACCCCTCCACTTT. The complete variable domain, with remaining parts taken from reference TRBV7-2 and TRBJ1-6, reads GAGVSQSPSNKVTEKGKDVELRCDPISGHTALYWYRQSLGQGLEFLIYFQGNSAPDKSGLPSDRFSAERTGGSVSTLTIQRTQQEDSAVYLCASSPPWGGYDSPLHFGNGTRLTVT.

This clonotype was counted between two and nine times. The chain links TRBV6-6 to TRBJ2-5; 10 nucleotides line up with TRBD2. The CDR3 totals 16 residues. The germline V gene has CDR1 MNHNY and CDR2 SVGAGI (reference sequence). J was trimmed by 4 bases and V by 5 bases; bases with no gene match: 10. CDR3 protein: CASSQAPIAGGETQYF. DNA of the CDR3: TGTGCCAGCAGTCAAGCTCCTATAGCGGGAGGAGAGACCCAGTACTTC.

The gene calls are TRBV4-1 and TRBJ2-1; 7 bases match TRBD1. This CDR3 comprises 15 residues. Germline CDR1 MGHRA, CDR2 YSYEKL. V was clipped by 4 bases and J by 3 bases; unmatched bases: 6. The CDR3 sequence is CASSPTGLFYNEQFF. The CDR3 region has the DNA TGCGCCAGCAGCCCGACAGGGCTTTTCTACAATGAGCAGTTCTTC.

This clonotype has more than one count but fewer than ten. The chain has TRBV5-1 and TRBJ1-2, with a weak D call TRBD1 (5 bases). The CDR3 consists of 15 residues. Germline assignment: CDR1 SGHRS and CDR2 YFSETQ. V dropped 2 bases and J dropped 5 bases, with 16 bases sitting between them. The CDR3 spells CASSFGAVSGYGYTF. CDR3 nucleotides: TGCGCCAGCAGCTTTGGGGCAGTAAGTGGTTATGGCTACACCTTC.